This T cell receptor (beta chain) was profiled in a study of cytomegalovirus exposure and HLA in healthy donors. These donors were members of the roughly 120-subject validation cohort, a group separate from the approximately 640-subject first cohort. Profiling relied on immunoSEQ multiplex PCR, and the TCRdb table lists in-frame clones only, not all of them. The data hold around 150,000 clones, with 82% observed a single time. The CDR3 runs 15 residues. Germline-derived CDR1 and CDR2 are SGHDT and YYEEEE. Deletions cut 5 bases from V and 2 bases from J, with 16 bases between. Notes on this clone: The target antigen is unknown.

Study results and limitations: Rarity held for most TCR sequences, but there were some public TCRs that occurred in many donors.

Sequencing was performed on PBMCs. The chain carries TRBV5-6 and TRBJ2-5, with D perhaps TRBD1 (5 bases). The clonotype originates from a man aged 25-45 years in good health and CMV-seropositive. CDR3 loop: CASSSWGSHQETQYF. The CDR3 bases are TGTGCCAGCAGTTCTTGGGGCTCCCATCAAGAGACCCAGTACTTC.